A selection of T cell receptor beta chains follows, all from one sample in a study of blood T cell repertoires in COVID-19. Sequencing used immunoSEQ multiplex PCR; TCRdb keeps in-frame clones, though not all of them. The table has 180,000 or so clones, roughly four fifths seen once. The sequenced sample consisted of peripheral blood. These receptors were obtained from a man in his forties or fifties who had recovered from COVID-19. Each CDR3 is given with its conserved first and last residue. The order of the fields is D gene, clone size, V gene, J gene, CDR3 DNA, CDR3 protein. A D gene is named only where the DNA matches it firmly. The size field is filled for only some rows; it gives once, few, many or a size class.

TRBD2	NA	TRBV7-9	TRBJ2-7	TGTGCCAGCACCAAGCGGGACTCTATCTACGAGCAGTACTTC	CASTKRDSIYEQYF
TRBD2	few	TRBV19	TRBJ2-5	TGTGCCAGTAGTATAGAGGGACCTAGCGGGGTCCAAGAGACCCAGTACTTC	CASSIEGPSGVQETQYF
NA	NA	TRBV19	TRBJ1-5	TGTGCCAGTGACCTGGGACAAGGAGTCCCTCCCCAGCATTTT	CASDLGQGVPPQHF
TRBD2	NA	TRBV19	TRBJ2-5	TGTGCCAGTAGTATAGATCCAAGCGGGGGCGTTAAAGAGACCCAGTACTTC	CASSIDPSGGVKETQYF
TRBD1	NA	TRBV12-5	TRBJ1-5	TGTGCTGCCGGGACAGACCTTAGCAATCAGCCCCAGCATTTT	CAAGTDLSNQPQHF
NA	NA	TRBV6-2/TRBV6-3	TRBJ1-3	TGTGCCAGCAGTCCAACAGGGCGCTCTGGAAACACCATATATTTT	CASSPTGRSGNTIYF
TRBD1	NA	TRBV5-1	TRBJ2-7	TGCGCCAGCAGCTTGGGGGACCCGGGACAGGGGTACTACGAGCAGTACTTC	CASSLGDPGQGYYEQYF
TRBD2	NA	TRBV5-1	TRBJ2-5	TGCGCCAGCAAGGGACTAGCGGGATACCAAGAGACCCAGTACTTC	CASKGLAGYQETQYF
TRBD2	NA	TRBV3-1/TRBV3-2	TRBJ2-1	TGTGCCAGCAGCCACAGGCGGGAGGCCTCTCCCTACAATGAGCAGTTCTTC	CASSHRREASPYNEQFF
NA	NA	TRBV4-1	TRBJ1-4	TGCGCCAGCAGCCAAGAGAATACAGTTGGAGAAAAACTGTTTTTT	CASSQENTVGEKLFF
TRBD2	NA	TRBV18	TRBJ2-7	TGTGCCAGCTCACCCCCGGGTAGCGGGGGGGACTCCTACGAGCAGTACTTC	CASSPPGSGGDSYEQYF